Below are 32 T cell receptor beta chains sequenced from a single sample in a study of blood T cell repertoires in COVID-19. Method: immunoSEQ multiplex PCR; TCRdb's copy keeps in-frame clones and lacks some. Counted here are about 250,000 clones, about 85% occurring once; the ten biggest clones make up roughly 6.7%. Sequencing was performed on PBMCs or T cells enriched from blood (not recorded which). These TCRs come from a woman in her fifties or sixties who had been exposed to COVID-19.

CDR3 sequence reads: CASSVTGTGTNEKLFF. CDR3 DNA sequence: TGTGCCAGCAGCGTGACAGGGACAGGCACTAATGAAAAACTGTTTTTT. This rearrangement joins TRBV11-2 to TRBJ1-4; TRBD1 matches 8 bases. The germline CDR1 and CDR2 sequences are SGHAT and FQNNGV. V shed 5 bases and J 2 bases; nucleotides not matched to a gene: 7. The CDR3 runs to 16 residues. Using reference TRBV11-2 and TRBJ1-4 for the parts outside the CDR3, the full variable domain is EAGVAQSPRYKIIEKRQSVAFWCNPISGHATLYWYQQILGQGPKLLIQFQNNGVVDDSQLPKDRFSAERLKGVDSTLKIQPAKLEDSAVYLCASSVTGTGTNEKLFFGSGTQLSVL.

The rearrangement joins TRBV2 to TRBJ1-1, with D unresolved. Trimming took off 7 bases at V and 1 base at J, with 13 bases between the two ends. The CDR3 contains 14 residues. Germline-derived CDR1 and CDR2 are SNHLY and FYNNEI. This CDR3 is CASIKASPNTEAFF. The CDR3 region has the DNA TGTGCCAGCATCAAAGCCTCCCCGAACACTGAAGCTTTCTTT.

The V call is TRBV19, the J call TRBJ1-1, with D perhaps TRBD1 (6 bases). The V end was cut by 7 bases, the J end by 8 bases, with 20 bases between. Germline CDR1 reads LNHDA; CDR2 reads SQIVND (reference sequence). CDR3 length: 14 amino acids. The CDR3 loop is CASTASGQYPEAFF. The CDR3 DNA sequence: TGTGCCAGTACCGCTTCTGGACAGTATCCCGAAGCTTTCTTT.

This clone was picked up one time. This sequence joins TRBV19 and TRBJ1-2, with a possible D match to TRBD1 (5 bases). Germline V gene sequence: CDR1 LNHDA, CDR2 SQIVND (reference sequence). CDR3 length: 12 amino acids. V was cut by 11 bases and J by 4 bases, with 14 bases left in between. The CDR3 loop is CASGRASYGYTF. CDR3 nucleotide sequence: TGTGCCTCAGGGAGGGCGAGCTATGGCTACACCTTC.

The V and J genes are TRBV30 and TRBJ2-3, with 7 bases matching TRBD2. The V segment lost 4 bases and the J segment 2 bases; nucleotides outside the gene matches: 6. Germline CDR1 and CDR2: GTSNPN and SVGIG (reference sequence). The CDR3 length is 14 residues. The CDR3 region is CAWNMAGVTDTQYF. The CDR3, as DNA: TGTGCCTGGAATATGGCGGGGGTCACAGATACGCAGTATTTT.

V is TRBV19 and J is TRBJ1-1; D ambiguous. Trimming took 7 bases from V and 3 from J, leaving 9 bases between them. The CDR3 sequence is 12 residues long. Germline CDR1 LNHDA, CDR2 SQIVND (reference sequence). CDR3 bases: TGTGCCAGTACCTTGAGGGACACTGAAGCTTTCTTT. Its protein is CASTLRDTEAFF.

This clone was observed a handful of times. The chain employs TRBV7-9 and TRBJ2-3; TRBD2 agrees at 13 bases. The CDR3 loop spans 16 amino acids. The germline V gene encodes CDR1 SEHNR and CDR2 FQNEAQ (reference sequence). The V segment lost 5 bases and the J segment 7 bases; nucleotides outside the gene matches: 9. The CDR3 spells CASSARLAGGENTQYF. In DNA, the CDR3 is TGTGCCAGCAGCGCCCGACTAGCGGGGGGCGAGAATACGCAGTATTTT.

This rearrangement joins TRBV28 to TRBJ1-6; D possibly corresponds to TRBD1 (5 bases). The CDR3 runs to 17 residues. V lost 2 bases and J 5 bases, leaving 16 bases between the germline ends. Germline V lookup: CDR1 MDHEN, CDR2 SYDVKM. CDR3 sequence: CASSLRPVGGDNSPLHF. DNA for the CDR3: TGTGCCAGCAGTTTACGGCCGGTAGGAGGGGATAATTCACCCCTCCACTTT.

The genes are TRBV11-2 and TRBJ1-1, with 7 bases that match TRBD1. After removal of 5 bases from V and 5 bases from J, the junction contained 14 bases not matched to a gene. The CDR3 is 16 amino acids. Germline V gives CDR1 SGHAT, CDR2 FQNNGV. This CDR3 reads CASSVHSTGLRTEAFF. The CDR3 DNA is TGTGCCAGCAGCGTGCACTCGACAGGGTTAAGAACTGAAGCTTTCTTT.

The rearrangement uses TRBV13 and TRBJ2-3; 8 nucleotides align to TRBD1. The CDR3 length is 15 residues. Per the germline V gene, CDR1 is PRHDT and CDR2 is FYEKMQ (reference sequence). Losses at the gene ends were 5 bases for V and 2 bases for J; bases not matched to a gene: 6. In nucleotides, the CDR3 is TGTGCCAGCAGCGCGCGGACAGGGAACACAGATACGCAGTATTTT. Its translation is CASSARTGNTDTQYF.

Details on this clone: The junction and the germline gene differ at one end; a read error may be behind it. The genes are TRBV18 and TRBJ2-7; D gene unclear. The CDR3 has 13 amino acids. Germline V gene lookup returns CDR1 KGHSH and CDR2 LQKENI. CDR3: CANSPTQTYEQYF. CDR3 in DNA: TGTGCCAACTCACCTACTCAAACCTACGAGCAGTACTTC.

The chain is built from TRBV28 and TRBJ1-2; TRBD1 is a possible D gene (6 bases). V was pared by 6 bases and J by 0 bases, with 14 bases between. CDR3 length: 15 amino acids. CDR1 is MDHEN and CDR2 is SYDVKM in the germline V gene. Written as DNA, the CDR3 is TGTGCCAGCAGGGTTCGGGGGGGCGCTAACTATGGCTACACCTTC. It specifies CASRVRGGANYGYTF.

The chain links TRBV24-1 to TRBJ2-5; TRBD2 aligns across 11 bases. This CDR3 comprises 14 residues. V dropped 9 bases and J dropped 7; count of bases not matched to a gene: 9. Germline values: CDR1 KGHDR, CDR2 SFDVKD. The CDR3 nucleotides are TGTGCCACCTCTAGCGGGGGGACCGGAGGGACCCAGTACTTC. Residues: CATSSGGTGGTQYF.

As DNA, the CDR3 is TGTGCCATCAGGGGACAGCTGAACACTGAAGCTTTCTTT. This sequence encodes CAIRGQLNTEAFF. This sequence joins TRBV10-3 and TRBJ1-1, with 7 bases identical to TRBD1. This CDR3 region has 13 residues. J was trimmed by 0 bases and V by 6 bases; bases with no gene match: 1. Germline V gene sequence: CDR1 ENHRY, CDR2 SYGVKD.

The rearrangement joins TRBV11-2 to TRBJ1-1, with 8 bases fitting TRBD1. The CDR3 contains 13 residues. Germline CDR1 and CDR2: SGHAT and FQNNGV. J lost 7 bases, V lost 5 bases, and 6 bases had no gene match. The CDR3 DNA sequence: TGTGCCAGCAGCCTAGCGGGACAGGATGAAGCTTTCTTT. Amino acids: CASSLAGQDEAFF.

The chain carries TRBV7-2 and TRBJ2-3, with 12 bases lining up with TRBD2. The trim removed 4 bases at V and 5 bases at J, leaving 4 bases unmatched. Germline CDR1 SGHTA, CDR2 FQGNSA. CDR3 length equals 15 residues. The CDR3 nucleotides read TGTGCCAGCAGCTCTAGCGGGGGGGCCCAAGATACGCAGTATTTT. It yields the protein CASSSSGGAQDTQYF.

This clone was recorded only once. The rearrangement links TRBV7-8 to TRBJ2-1; TRBD1 matches 7 bases. Germline V lookup: CDR1 SGHVS, CDR2 FQNEAQ. The V and J ends lost 1 base and 1 base, in that order; junction bases with no gene match: 10. There are 18 residues in the CDR3. The CDR3 DNA reads as TGTGCCAGCAGCTTAGAGACAGGGTTTACCTATTCCTACAATGAGCAGTTCTTC. Its protein is CASSLETGFTYSYNEQFF.

The genes are TRBV11-2 and TRBJ1-1; D unclear. The CDR3 extends over 14 amino acids. The V end was cut by 0 bases, the J end by 6 bases, with 11 bases between. The germline gives CDR1 SGHAT, CDR2 FQNNGV. This CDR3 is CASSLDPLRAEAFF. CDR3 nucleotide sequence: TGTGCCAGCAGCTTAGATCCGTTGAGAGCTGAAGCTTTCTTT.

This chain connects TRBV18 to TRBJ1-3; 7 bases agree with TRBD1. This CDR3 is built from 15 residues. CDR1 is KGHSH, CDR2 LQKENI, per germline. The J segment lost 4 bases and the V segment lost 5 bases, leaving 8 bases of the junction unmatched. CDR3 region: CASSRDRVSGNTIYF. The CDR3 bases are TGTGCCAGCTCAAGGGACAGAGTCTCCGGAAACACCATATATTTT.

This chain connects TRBV10-3 to TRBJ1-6; D is uncertain. From germline, CDR1 is ENHRY and CDR2 SYGVKD. The CDR3 spans 14 residues. Trimming took off 10 bases at V and 7 bases at J, with 17 bases between the two ends. The CDR3 bases are TGTGCCAGTGGCCCGGGAACCCCCAATTCACCCCTCCACTTT. Its protein is CASGPGTPNSPLHF.

The rearrangement joins TRBV18 to TRBJ2-7, with 7 bases fitting TRBD1. Per germline, CDR1 KGHSH and CDR2 LQKENI. Trimming took 5 bases from V and 3 from J; bases not matched to a gene: 4. CDR3 length equals 13 residues. Here the CDR3 reads CASSTDRFYEQYF. The CDR3 DNA reads TGTGCCAGCTCAACGGACAGGTTCTACGAGCAGTACTTC.

The V and J genes are TRBV18 and TRBJ1-2; TRBD1 aligns across 10 bases. The V and J ends lost 1 base and 3 bases, in that order; junction bases with no gene match: 11. The CDR3 sequence is 18 residues long. Germline-derived CDR1 and CDR2 are KGHSH and LQKENI. The CDR3 protein is CASSPLSGTGETDYGYTF. The CDR3 bases are TGTGCCAGCTCACCACTATCTGGGACAGGGGAAACGGACTATGGCTACACCTTC. The complete variable domain, with remaining parts taken from reference TRBV18 and TRBJ1-2, reads NAGVMQNPRHLVRRRGQEARLRCSPMKGHSHVYWYRQLPEEGLKFMVYLQKENIIDESGMPKERFSAEFPKEGPSILRIQQVVRGDSAAYFCASSPLSGTGETDYGYTFGSGTRLTVV.

This clone was observed a single time. This chain links TRBV21-1 with TRBJ2-1; the listed D gene, TRBD2, was not tested against the DNA. TRBV21-1 is recorded as a pseudogene. The CDR3 has 15 residues. The CDR3 spells CASRTGTSTEDEQFF. The CDR3 coding sequence is TGTGCCAGCAGGACCGGGACTAGCACAGAGGATGAGCAGTTCTTC.

The gene calls are TRBV6-5 and TRBJ2-7; no clear D. CDR3 length equals 13 residues. Germline CDR1 MNHEY, CDR2 SVGAGI. V gave up 7 bases and J gave up 3 bases, with 13 bases separating them. The CDR3 protein is CASNPTSGYEQYF. CDR3 in DNA: TGTGCCAGCAATCCCACAAGTGGCTACGAGCAGTACTTC.

The chain links TRBV7-6 to TRBJ2-5; perhaps TRBD2 as D (6 bases). The V gene's germline CDR1 is SGHVS and CDR2 FNYEAQ. The CDR3 consists of 17 residues. V lost 4 bases and J lost 2, with 20 bases in between. The CDR3 sequence: CASSSTRLAGSQETQYF. The CDR3, as DNA: TGTGCCAGCAGCTCCACCCGGCTTGCCGGGAGTCAAGAGACCCAGTACTTC.

This clone was seen once. The CDR3 reads CASSWAGGYEQYF. The CDR3 DNA sequence: TGTGCCAGCAGTTGGGCAGGGGGCTACGAGCAGTACTTC. The rearrangement links TRBV25-1 to TRBJ2-7, with TRBD1 matching over 7 bases. Trimming at V came to 5 bases and at J to 3 bases, leaving 4 bases not matched to a gene. Germline V CDR1 and CDR2: MGHDK, SYGVNS. The CDR3 extends over 13 amino acids.

The V call is TRBV6-2 or TRBV6-3, the J call TRBJ1-1; no firm D call. Deletions cut 3 bases from V and 1 base from J, with 6 bases between. In germline, CDR1 is MNHEY, CDR2 SVGEGT. The CDR3 sequence is 13 residues long. The CDR3 nucleotides are TGTGCCAGCAGTTATGCGTGGAACACTGAAGCTTTCTTT. Translated: CASSYAWNTEAFF.

The rearrangement uses TRBV29-1 and TRBJ1-1; no clear D gene. Germline loops: CDR1 SQVTM, CDR2 ANQGSEA. CDR3 size: 13 residues. V was cut by 2 bases and J by 4 bases, with 11 bases left in between. The CDR3 DNA reads TGCAGCGTTGAATTCGGAGCGGGCACTGAAGCTTTCTTT. Translating gives CSVEFGAGTEAFF.

The chain couples TRBV9 to TRBJ2-1; 8 bases fit TRBD2. V was pared by 3 bases and J by 3 bases, with 2 bases of the junction left unmatched. Germline V lookup: CDR1 SGDLS, CDR2 YYNGEE. The CDR3 length is 14 residues. The chain's CDR3 is CASSAGGFYNEQFF. The CDR3 DNA reads TGTGCCAGCAGCGCGGGGGGGTTCTACAATGAGCAGTTCTTC.

This sequence joins TRBV14 and TRBJ1-1; possibly TRBD1 for D (5 bases). Trimming took 4 bases from V and 1 from J, leaving 13 bases between them. Germline CDR1 SGHDN, CDR2 FVKESK. This CDR3 is 15 amino acids long. CDR3 region: CASSPRRTQNTEAFF. CDR3 nucleotide sequence: TGTGCCAGCAGCCCAAGAAGGACACAGAACACTGAAGCTTTCTTT.

This chain links TRBV5-1 with TRBJ1-2; maybe TRBD1 (6 bases). V was shortened by 4 bases and J by 2 bases, with 12 bases between the two germline ends. CDR1 SGHRS and CDR2 YFSETQ come from the germline V gene. CDR3 length: 14 residues. The CDR3 region is CASSPSQGNYGYTF. The CDR3 DNA follows: TGCGCCAGCAGCCCATCTCAGGGGAACTATGGCTACACCTTC.

This chain connects TRBV19 to TRBJ1-1; 8 bases line up with TRBD1. V was clipped by 5 bases and J by 4 bases; unmatched bases: 12. Germline loops: CDR1 LNHDA, CDR2 SQIVND (reference sequence). The CDR3 consists of 16 residues. The CDR3 DNA reads TGTGCCAGTAGTCGTCAGGGGGCCGGTCTTGGCACTGAAGCTTTCTTT. Protein: CASSRQGAGLGTEAFF. Supplemented by reference TRBV19 and TRBJ1-1, the full variable domain reads DGGITQSPKYLFRKEGQNVTLSCEQNLNHDAMYWYRQDPGQGLRLIYYSQIVNDFQKGDIAEGYSVSREKKESFPLTVTSAQKNPTAFYLCASSRQGAGLGTEAFFGQGTRLTVV.